This T cell receptor (beta chain) was observed in a study of vaccination effects on CD4 cells after COVID-19. After expansion with viral peptide pools in the ViraFEST assay, antigen-specific CD4+ T cells were sequenced. Cultured cells yielded isolated CD4+ T cells after approximately nine days. Either the mRNA-1273 or the BNT162b2 vaccine was given to participants as two doses. Clones were sequenced by immunoSEQ multiplex PCR, and TCRdb holds only the in-frame ones, with some missing. The data show tens of thousands of clones, over 55% seen once. For this clone: Its specificity is unknown.

Germline V gene sequence: CDR1 SGHAT, CDR2 FQNNGV. This CDR3 is built from 17 residues. V was trimmed by 1 base and J by 2 bases, leaving 16 bases between them. This TCR was recovered from a human donor who received a COVID-19 vaccine. V and J are TRBV11-2 and TRBJ2-3; D tentatively fits TRBD1 or TRBD2 (6 bases each). Sample: CD4+ T cells from PBMCs cultured with SARS-CoV-2 spike peptides, taken after COVID-19 vaccination. CDR3 sequence reads: CASSLGGAGTYTDTQYF. CDR3 nucleotide sequence: TGTGCCAGCAGCTTAGGGGGGGCGGGAACATACACAGATACGCAGTATTTT.